The entry below gives a single T cell receptor (beta chain) sequence along with its context. The data were taken from a study of blood T cell repertoires in COVID-19. Study-wide context: Material from acute and convalescent COVID-19 was sourced from the United States, Italy and Spain. In each case, the material was cDNA or gDNA derived from T cells, B-cell-depleted T cells, or PBMCs.

Clones were sequenced by immunoSEQ multiplex PCR, and TCRdb holds only the in-frame ones, with some missing. The sample yields around 110,000 clones, around 77% seen once. Trimming pared 3 bases from V and 2 bases from J, leaving 12 bases between. The CDR3 is made up of 15 amino acids. In germline, CDR1 is SGHAT, CDR2 FQNNGV. The sequence was obtained from a man in his sixties with active or convalescent COVID-19. The J gene is TRBJ2-3, the V gene TRBV11-2, with a possible D match to TRBD1 (6 bases). The source material was peripheral blood. CDR3 residues: CASSFTGLNTDTQYF. CDR3 DNA: TGTGCCAGCAGCTTTACAGGGTTGAACACAGATACGCAGTATTTT.